These 5 T cell receptor beta chains share one sample of origin, sequenced in a study of response to subunit inactivated influenza vaccine. MiXCR, applied by TCRdb to the RT-PCR reads, yields one record per CDR3 protein. The table includes about 520,000 distinct CDR3 sequences, roughly 9.7% detected once. The material was PBMCs from blood, obtained about 6 weeks after vaccination. The receptor source for this set is a man in his fifties or sixties who received an inactivated influenza vaccine.

The V and J genes are TRBV3-1 and TRBJ1-2, with D uncertain. The germline V gene has CDR1 LGHDT and CDR2 YNNKEL (reference sequence). V shed 2 bases and J shed 8 bases, with 15 bases lying between them. CDR3 length: 14 amino acids. CDR3 coding DNA: TGTGCCAGCAGCCAAAATAGGCAGATGAACGGCTACACCTTC. It translates to CASSQNRQMNGYTF. The full variable domain, completed using reference TRBV3-1 and TRBJ1-2, is DTAVSQTPKYLVTQMGNDKSIKCEQNLGHDTMYWYKQDSKKFLKIMFSYNNKELIINETVPNRFSPKSPDKAHLNLHINSLELGDSAVYFCASSQNRQMNGYTFGSGTRLTVV.

This clonotype was found many times. The V and J genes are TRBV5-1 and TRBJ2-3, with TRBD2 identical over 16 bases. The CDR3 loop spans 16 amino acids. Germline-derived CDR1 and CDR2 are SGHRS and YFSETQ. Trimming took 3 bases from V and 4 from J; bases not matched to a gene: 2. The CDR3 bases are TGCGCCAGCAGCTCCGGGACTAGCGGGGGGGCAGATACGCAGTATTTT. It yields the protein CASSSGTSGGADTQYF.

The chain is built from TRBV5-1 and TRBJ2-5, with TRBD2 matching 9 bases. The junction had 11 bases not matched to a gene; V was cut back by 4 bases and J by 7 bases. CDR1 is SGHRS, CDR2 YFSETQ, per germline. The CDR3 is made up of 15 amino acids. CDR3 nucleotide sequence: TGCGCCAGCAGCAGTAATAGCGGGGGTCTCGGGACCCAGTACTTC. Translated: CASSSNSGGLGTQYF. The full variable domain, its missing parts supplied by reference TRBV5-1 and TRBJ2-5, is KAGVTQTPRYLIKTRGQQVTLSCSPISGHRSVSWYQQTPGQGLQFLFEYFSETQRNKGNFPGRFSGRQFSNSRSEMNVSTLELGDSALYLCASSSNSGGLGTQYFGPGTRLLVL.

This clonotype was counted a few times. The gene calls are TRBV2 and TRBJ2-1; D may be TRBD1 (6 bases). Germline lookup yields CDR1 SNHLY and CDR2 FYNNEI. This CDR3 is 15 amino acids long. V lost 4 bases to trimming and J lost 1 base, with 11 bases between them. This chain's CDR3 is CASSGQAISYNEQFF. In DNA, the CDR3 is TGTGCCAGCAGTGGACAGGCGATTTCCTACAATGAGCAGTTCTTC.

This clonotype was detected only a few times. CDR3 nucleotides: TGTGCCAGCAGCTTAGCCGCGACAGGGGGCTACGAGCAGTACTTC. Translating gives CASSLAATGGYEQYF. The gene calls are TRBV11-2 and TRBJ2-7; TRBD1 matches at 9 bases. V lost 1 base to trimming and J lost 3 bases; unmatched junction nucleotides: 4. CDR1 SGHAT and CDR2 FQNNGV come from the germline V gene. This CDR3 has 15 amino acids.